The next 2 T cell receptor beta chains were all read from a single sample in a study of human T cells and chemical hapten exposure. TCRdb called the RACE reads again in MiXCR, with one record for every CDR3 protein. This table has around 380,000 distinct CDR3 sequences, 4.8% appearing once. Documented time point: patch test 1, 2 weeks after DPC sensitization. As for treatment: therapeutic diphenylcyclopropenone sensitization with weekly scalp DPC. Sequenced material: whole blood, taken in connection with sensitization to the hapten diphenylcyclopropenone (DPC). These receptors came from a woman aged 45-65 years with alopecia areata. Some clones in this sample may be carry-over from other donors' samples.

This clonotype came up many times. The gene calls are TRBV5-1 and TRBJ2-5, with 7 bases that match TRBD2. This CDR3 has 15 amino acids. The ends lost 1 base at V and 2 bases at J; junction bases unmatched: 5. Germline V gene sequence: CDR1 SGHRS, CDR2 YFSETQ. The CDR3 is CASSLLGLPQETQYF. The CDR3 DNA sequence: TGCGCCAGCAGCTTGTTGGGACTACCTCAAGAGACCCAGTACTTC.

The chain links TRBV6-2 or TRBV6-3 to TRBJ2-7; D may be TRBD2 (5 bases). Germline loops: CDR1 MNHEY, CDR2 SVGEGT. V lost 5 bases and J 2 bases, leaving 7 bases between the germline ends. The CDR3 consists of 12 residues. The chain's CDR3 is CASSQTTYEQYF. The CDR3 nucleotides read TGTGCCAGCAGTCAGACTACCTACGAGCAGTACTTC.